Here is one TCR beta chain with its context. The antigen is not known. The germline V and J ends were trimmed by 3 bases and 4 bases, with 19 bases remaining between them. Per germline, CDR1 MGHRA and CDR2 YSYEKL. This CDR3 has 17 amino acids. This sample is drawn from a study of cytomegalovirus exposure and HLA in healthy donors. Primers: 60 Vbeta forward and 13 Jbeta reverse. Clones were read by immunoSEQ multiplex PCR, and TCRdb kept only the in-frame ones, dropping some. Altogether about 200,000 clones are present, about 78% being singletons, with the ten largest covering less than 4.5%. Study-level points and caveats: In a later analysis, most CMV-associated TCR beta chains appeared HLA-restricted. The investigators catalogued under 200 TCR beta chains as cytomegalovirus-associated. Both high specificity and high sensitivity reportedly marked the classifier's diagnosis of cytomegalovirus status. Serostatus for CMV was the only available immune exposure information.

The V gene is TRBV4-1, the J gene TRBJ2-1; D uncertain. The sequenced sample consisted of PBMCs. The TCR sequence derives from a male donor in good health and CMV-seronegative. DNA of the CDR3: TGCGCCAGCAGCCAGCATGGAAGGCAGCAGGTATACAATGAGCAGTTCTTC. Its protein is CASSQHGRQQVYNEQFF.